A single TCR beta chain is shown here with its context. This specimen includes other DNA sequences encoding the same CDR3. This sample is drawn from a study of blood T cell repertoires in COVID-19. Study overall: Sites in the United States, Italy and Spain provided acute and convalescent COVID-19 samples. T cells, B-cell-depleted T cells, or PBMCs supplied cDNA or gDNA.

The CDR3 has 14 amino acids. V dropped 0 bases and J dropped 5; count of bases not matched to a gene: 4. Germline V gene data show CDR1 as SGHRS and CDR2 as YFSETQ. TCRdb's table, derived via immunoSEQ multiplex PCR, lists solely in-frame clones and lacks some. The sample records some 320,000 clones, around 90% being singletons. Recruits, aged about 18 to 95 years, lived in 25 or so US areas. This TCR was recovered from a man aged 55 to 69 who had recovered from COVID-19. The V and J genes are TRBV5-1 and TRBJ2-5; 7 bases line up with TRBD1. The material sequenced was PBMCs or T cells enriched from blood (not recorded which). The CDR3 sequence is CASSLEGAGETQYF. The CDR3 DNA sequence: TGCGCCAGCAGCTTGGAGGGGGCAGGGGAGACCCAGTACTTC. Looking up the rest from reference TRBV5-1 and TRBJ2-5 gives the full variable domain: KAGVTQTPRYLIKTRGQQVTLSCSPISGHRSVSWYQQTPGQGLQFLFEYFSETQRNKGNFPGRFSGRQFSNSRSEMNVSTLELGDSALYLCASSLEGAGETQYFGPGTRLLVL.